The present T cell receptor (beta chain) was sequenced within a study of patients and donors after allogeneic stem cell transplantation. Germline trimming cut 8 bases from V and 0 bases from J; bases unmatched to any gene: 7. Germline CDR1 DFQATT, CDR2 SNEGSKA (reference sequence). The CDR3 loop spans 14 amino acids. TCRdb itself ran the RT-PCR reads through MiXCR, one entry per CDR3 protein. The data contain about a million distinct CDR3 sequences, roughly 17% of them singletons. The chain employs TRBV20-1 and TRBJ1-5; 7 positions match TRBD1. Sequenced material: blood, either unsorted or a sorted T cell fraction (not recorded which). The sequence was obtained from a human donor who was either an allogeneic HSCT recipient or a stem cell or donor lymphocyte infusion donor (not recorded which). It is not recorded whose cells these are; they may come from a transplant donor. The CDR3 sequence: CSSQGRHSNQPQHF. In DNA, the CDR3 is TGCAGTTCACAGGGGCGCCATAGCAATCAGCCCCAGCATTTT.